Listed below are T cell receptor beta chains from one sample, sequenced in a study of T cell repertoires and leukemia-associated antigens. From the 5' RACE reads, TCRdb called clonotypes with MiXCR, one entry per CDR3 protein. The sample carries 10,000 to 12,000 distinct CDR3 sequences, roughly 43% recorded once. These TCRs' antigens remain unknown. The sequenced material came from CD3+ T cells sorted from blood and cultured. Source of these receptors: a female donor in good health. Both conserved end residues are part of each CDR3. The D gene is left open where the match is weak. Expanded clones are given a class, and other clones once, few, many or no size at all.

>TRBD2|TRBJ2-7|NA|TRBV25-1
TGTGCCAGCAGTGACAGCGGGACCAGTTACGAGCAGTACTTC
CASSDSGTSYEQYF
>NA|TRBJ2-2|NA|TRBV5-4
TGTCCGAGCAGCATGGGGCTGGGAATCACCGGGGAGCTGTTTTTT
CPSSMGLGITGELFF
>NA|TRBJ2-5|medium-sized|TRBV29-1
TGCAGCGTCCGCAGGGGTATCCAGTACTTC
CSVRRGIQYF
>NA|TRBJ2-1|NA|TRBV5-5
TGTGCCAGCAGCGCAGGGAGCCCCTACAATGAGCAGTTCTTC
CASSAGSPYNEQFF
>NA|TRBJ1-1|medium-sized|TRBV5-1
TGCGCCAGCAGCTTGGCCGGAGCGAACACTGAAGCTTTCTTT
CASSLAGANTEAFF
>NA|TRBJ2-1|medium-sized|TRBV24-1
TGTGCCACCAGTCAGAGGGGAGGAGGTTTGGATGAGCAGTTCTTC
CATSQRGGGLDEQFF
>NA|TRBJ2-1|NA|TRBV9
TGTGCCAGCAGCGTAGGAGAGACGCATAGCTCCTACAATGAGCAGTTCTTC
CASSVGETHSSYNEQFF
>NA|TRBJ2-6|many|TRBV12-3/TRBV12-4
TGTGCCAGCAGTTTTGGGACGGGACAATCCGGGGCCAACGTCCTGACTTTC
CASSFGTGQSGANVLTF
>TRBD1|TRBJ1-4|NA|TRBV7-9
TGTGCCAGCAGCTCATCAGGACAGGGTGCTAATGAAAAACTGTTTTTT
CASSSSGQGANEKLFF
>NA|TRBJ2-1|few|TRBV12-3/TRBV12-4
TGTGCCAGCAGACAAGAGATAAACAATGAGCAGTTCTTC
CASRQEINNEQFF
>TRBD2|TRBJ2-7|NA|TRBV3-1
TGTGCCAGCAGCCAAATTGCTAGCGGTGCGTACGAGCAGTACTTC
CASSQIASGAYEQYF
>NA|TRBJ2-7|NA|TRBV28
TGTGCCAGCAACGGTCCGGACGAGCAGTACTTC
CASNGPDEQYF
>NA|TRBJ2-7|NA|TRBV28
TGTGCCGGCAGCAGGTTATGGTCCTACGAGCAGTACTTC
CAGSRLWSYEQYF
>NA|TRBJ2-7|many|TRBV19
TGTGCCAGTAGTATGACTAGGATCAACGAGCAGTACTTC
CASSMTRINEQYF
>NA|TRBJ2-3|NA|TRBV15
TGTGCCACCAGCAGAGGATCCACAGATACGCAGTATTTT
CATSRGSTDTQYF
>NA|TRBJ2-2|many|TRBV19
TGTGCCAGCCGCTCCCTATCAGGGACCGGGGAGCTGTTTTTT
CASRSLSGTGELFF
>NA|TRBJ2-2|NA|TRBV7-3
TGTGCCAGCAGCACGACGAACACCGGGGAGCTGTTTTTT
CASSTTNTGELFF
>TRBD1|TRBJ2-1|NA|TRBV12-3/TRBV12-4
TGTGCCAGCAGTTTATTCCCCGGGTCTTATACCGGGACAGCCTACAATGAGCAGTTCTTC
CASSLFPGSYTGTAYNEQFF
>NA|TRBJ2-3|NA|TRBV7-9
TGTTCCAGCAGCTTAGCCTGGGGGGGGGCGGACCAAGAGACCCAGTATTTT
CSSSLAWGGADQETQYF
>TRBD1|TRBJ1-2|NA|TRBV18
TGTGCCAGCTCACCCGAAGGACAGGGATCGGGCTACACCTTC
CASSPEGQGSGYTF
>NA|TRBJ1-1|few|TRBV11-1
TGTGCCAGCAGCGACCTGAACACTGAAGCTTTCTTT
CASSDLNTEAFF
>NA|TRBJ2-2|NA|TRBV12-3/TRBV12-4
TGTGCCAGCAGCACCAAGAGCACCGGGGAGCTGTTTTTT
CASSTKSTGELFF
>TRBD2|TRBJ2-6|NA|TRBV7-8
TGTGCCAGCAGCCTAGCGGTGGTCTCTGGGGCCAACGTCCTGACTTTC
CASSLAVVSGANVLTF
>TRBD2|TRBJ2-7|large|TRBV20-1
TGCAGTGCTAGAGGAGCGGGAGGTGACAACGAGCAGTACTTC
CSARGAGGDNEQYF